The rows below give T cell receptor beta chains drawn from one sample of a study of T cell repertoires in cytomegalovirus infection. From the reads, TCRdb called clonotypes with MiXCR, one entry per CDR3 protein. Among hundreds of thousands of distinct CDR3 sequences, 15% to 20% were seen once, and the ten largest hold under 9%. Sequencing was carried out using PBMCs. Receptors originate from a human donor in good health (CMV status not recorded). Some clones in this sample may be carry-over from other donors' samples. The CDR3 runs from the conserved cysteine through the conserved F or W. A D gene is named only where the DNA matches it firmly. Some rows have no size entry. The others give once, few or many, or a class for an expanded clone.

abundance,v_gene,j_gene,d_gene,CDR3nt,CDR3aa
-,TRBV29-1,TRBJ1-2,TRBD1,TGCAGCGTTTCCCGCGGACAGGGGGGGTATGGCTACACCTTC,CSVSRGQGGYGYTF
many,TRBV7-2,TRBJ1-4,-,TGTGCCAGCAGCTTAGGCGGGGGCACCTATGCAACTAATGAAAAACTGTTTTTT,CASSLGGGTYATNEKLFF
-,TRBV5-1,TRBJ1-3,-,TGCGCCAGCAGCTTGGCCGGGCTTGGCTCTGGAAACACCATATATTTT,CASSLAGLGSGNTIYF
-,TRBV6-6,TRBJ2-7,-,TGTGCCAGCAGTTACTCGAGGTCAGTCGAGCAGTACTTC,CASSYSRSVEQYF
-,TRBV7-9,TRBJ1-2,TRBD1,TGTGCCAGCAGCTTGAGGACAGGGGGCGTCGACTATGGCTACACCTTC,CASSLRTGGVDYGYTF
few,TRBV4-3,TRBJ2-7,-,TGCGCCAGCAGCCAAGACGCGCTAAGGTCTTACGAGCAGTACTTC,CASSQDALRSYEQYF
many,TRBV12-3/TRBV12-4,TRBJ2-3,-,TGTGCCAGCAGGAGGGGAACTAGTACCAATCTAGATACGCAGTATTTT,CASRRGTSTNLDTQYF
many,TRBV7-2,TRBJ2-2,TRBD2,TGTGCCAGCAGGCTAGCGGGAGGGCCCGGGGAGCTGTTTTTT,CASRLAGGPGELFF
-,TRBV23-1,TRBJ2-6,-,TGCGCCAGCAGTCAAATGCGCAATGGAAGGGCCAACGTCCTGACTTTC,CASSQMRNGRANVLTF
many,TRBV7-9,TRBJ1-5,TRBD1,TGTGCCAGCAGCGCCCAGATAGAGACAGGGATTAGCAATCAGCCCCAGCATTTT,CASSAQIETGISNQPQHF
-,TRBV19,TRBJ1-5,-,TGTGCCAGTAAGGGAGGGGTGAGGCAGCCCCAGCATTTT,CASKGGVRQPQHF
few,TRBV12-3/TRBV12-4,TRBJ2-3,-,TGTGCCAGCAGTTACAATGGCCTGACAGATACGCAGTATTTT,CASSYNGLTDTQYF
many,TRBV12-3/TRBV12-4,TRBJ2-7,-,TGTGCCAGCAGTTTACTTGGTTATTACGAGCAGTACTTC,CASSLLGYYEQYF
few,TRBV12-3/TRBV12-4,TRBJ1-2,-,TGTGCCAGCGGTTCGGTGGTTTACTATGGCTACACCTTC,CASGSVVYYGYTF
-,TRBV6-1,TRBJ1-2,-,TGTGCCAGCAGTGAAGGACAGGAGTACTATGGCTACACCTTC,CASSEGQEYYGYTF
few,TRBV29-1,TRBJ2-1,TRBD2,TGCAGCGTCCGGGACTACTCTGAGCAGTTCTTC,CSVRDYSEQFF
few,TRBV27,TRBJ2-3,TRBD2,TGTGCCAGCAGTTGGGCTAGCGGGCGGGCAGATACGCAGTATTTT,CASSWASGRADTQYF
many,TRBV7-2,TRBJ1-6,-,TGTGCCAGCGGTTATACAGGGCCTAATTCACCCCTCCACTTT,CASGYTGPNSPLHF
many,TRBV5-4,TRBJ1-2,TRBD1,TGTGCCAGCAGCATCCCGACAGGGTCAAACTATGGCTACACCTTC,CASSIPTGSNYGYTF
many,TRBV7-2,TRBJ1-2,-,TGTGCCAGCACCCCGGACAGACGATATGGCTACACCTTC,CASTPDRRYGYTF
many,TRBV12-3/TRBV12-4,TRBJ2-1,-,TGTGCCAGCAGTTTAGCGCGAGTTGGCGTTGAGCAGTTCTTC,CASSLARVGVEQFF
-,TRBV29-1,TRBJ2-1,-,TGCAGCGTTTTTTTTGCCATTTCCGGGACTTCCACTCGGGGTTCCTACAATGAGCAGTTCTTC,CSVFFAISGTSTRGSYNEQFF
many,TRBV7-2,TRBJ1-2,-,TGTGCCAGCAGCCCAAGCCGTTCAGGGGTCGGCTACACCTTC,CASSPSRSGVGYTF
few,TRBV5-6,TRBJ1-2,-,TGTGCCAGCAGCTTTCCGGGATCCCACTATGGCTACACCTTC,CASSFPGSHYGYTF
many,TRBV7-2,TRBJ2-7,-,TGTGCCAGCAGCTGGGCCCCGGGACAACTAACTGACGAGCAGTACTTC,CASSWAPGQLTDEQYF
-,TRBV28,TRBJ2-1,TRBD2,TGTGCCAGCAGCCGTAGCGGGATAGCCTACAATGAGCAGTTCTTC,CASSRSGIAYNEQFF
-,TRBV27,TRBJ2-5,-,TGTGCCGCTGCCGCGCTGGGCGAGTCTCAAGAGACCCAGTACTTC,CAAAALGESQETQYF
many,TRBV7-2,TRBJ2-3,-,TGTGCCAGCAGCCTCGGACGGGAAGATACGCAGTATTTT,CASSLGREDTQYF
-,TRBV19,TRBJ1-2,-,TGTGCCAGCCGTCGCACCCTCAACTATGGCTACACCTTC,CASRRTLNYGYTF
many,TRBV7-6,TRBJ1-1,TRBD1,TGTGCCAGCAGCTCGTACAGGGGCACTGAAGCTTTCTTT,CASSSYRGTEAFF
-,TRBV19,TRBJ2-1,TRBD2,TGTGCCAGCCAAAGTAGCGGGGGGGAGGAGGAGCAGTTCTTC,CASQSSGGEEEQFF
-,TRBV7-2,TRBJ2-5,TRBD1,TGTGCCAGCAGCCCGCGGACAGGGCGGGAGACCCAGTACTTC,CASSPRTGRETQYF
-,TRBV12-3/TRBV12-4,TRBJ2-5,-,TGTGCCAGCAGTTTAAGGGCCCAGGGGGGAGGAAGGGAGACCCAGTACTTC,CASSLRAQGGGRETQYF
many,TRBV7-8,TRBJ1-5,TRBD1,TGTGCCAGCAGCTTTATGGGACAGGGATACCAGCCCCAGCATTTT,CASSFMGQGYQPQHF
many,TRBV7-2,TRBJ1-5,-,TGTGCCAGCAGCTTAGTGGTCAGCAGTAATCAGCCCCAGCATTTT,CASSLVVSSNQPQHF
-,TRBV12-3/TRBV12-4,TRBJ1-1,-,TGTGCCAGCAGTTTAGCGTCCGGGGGAAGTGAAGCTTTCTTT,CASSLASGGSEAFF
many,TRBV19,TRBJ1-2,-,TGTGCCAGTATCGGTAACTATGGCTACACCTTC,CASIGNYGYTF
few,TRBV9,TRBJ2-2,-,TGTGCCAGCAGCGTACAGCAGGGGTGGGGGGCCACCGGGGAGCTGTTTTTT,CASSVQQGWGATGELFF
-,TRBV11-2,TRBJ1-6,-,TGTGCCAGCAGCTTGGAGGAGGCCCCCCTCCACTTT,CASSLEEAPLHF
many,TRBV7-8,TRBJ1-3,-,TGTGCCAGCAGCCCCCCTGGACCCAGCTCTGGAAACACCATATATTTT,CASSPPGPSSGNTIYF
many,TRBV7-2,TRBJ2-3,TRBD1,TGTGCCAGCAGCACAGGGGGCGCTCCCTATACGCAGTATTTT,CASSTGGAPYTQYF
few,TRBV6-8,TRBJ1-1,-,TGTGCCAGCAGTGTCGGTGGGAGCAGGCGGTACGGCACTGAAGCTTTCTTT,CASSVGGSRRYGTEAFF
many,TRBV7-2,TRBJ1-5,-,TGTGCCAGCAGCTTAGATGAAGTTCAGCCCCAGCATTTT,CASSLDEVQPQHF
few,TRBV9,TRBJ2-5,-,TGTGCCAGCAGCGTAGGTTTAGGAGAGACCCAGTACTTC,CASSVGLGETQYF
many,TRBV7-8,TRBJ1-1,-,TGTGCCAGCAGCTTAGTTTTGGCAGAGAACACTGAAGCTTTCTTT,CASSLVLAENTEAFF
-,TRBV20-1,TRBJ1-4,TRBD1,TGCAGTGTCTACGATCGACAGGGGTTAAACGAAAAACTGTTTTTT,CSVYDRQGLNEKLFF
few,TRBV18,TRBJ2-2,TRBD1,TGTGCCAGCTCACCATCCGGGACAGGGGGCGCGGACACCGGGGAGCTGTTTTTT,CASSPSGTGGADTGELFF
-,TRBV12-3/TRBV12-4,TRBJ1-4,TRBD1,TGTGCCAGCAGTTTAGCGGACAGGGATAATGAAAAACTGTTTTTT,CASSLADRDNEKLFF
few,TRBV25-1,TRBJ2-3,-,TGTGCCAGCAGTGAACTCTCCCCGGGTTACACAGATACGCAGTATTTT,CASSELSPGYTDTQYF
few,TRBV12-3/TRBV12-4,TRBJ2-2,-,TGTGCCAGCAGTTTCGCGGGGGCGACCGGGGAGCTGTTTTTT,CASSFAGATGELFF
many,TRBV6-1,TRBJ2-7,TRBD2,TGTGCCAGCAATCGACTAGCGGGAGATGACGAGCAGTACTTC,CASNRLAGDDEQYF
few,TRBV11-1,TRBJ1-1,-,TGTGCCAGCAGCTCTTACCTAGGGATGAACACTGAAGCTTTCTTT,CASSSYLGMNTEAFF
-,TRBV20-1,TRBJ2-1,TRBD2,TGCAGTGCTGGGGGGGGTAGCGGGAGAGGTAGCAATGAGCAGTTCTTC,CSAGGGSGRGSNEQFF
many,TRBV7-9,TRBJ1-3,-,TGTGCCAGCAGTCGGACGCCTGGAAACACCATATATTTT,CASSRTPGNTIYF
many,TRBV11-2,TRBJ2-7,TRBD2,TGTGCCAGCAGCCCTAGTGGAAACGGACTAGGCGAATACGAGCAGTACTTC,CASSPSGNGLGEYEQYF